Listed below are T cell receptor beta chains from one sample, sequenced in a study of cytomegalovirus exposure and HLA in healthy donors. Libraries were prepared by immunoSEQ multiplex PCR; TCRdb keeps only in-frame clonotypes and omits some of them. This sample carries over 50,000 clones, about 95% of them seen once, and the ten largest clones take 1% to 1.5%. Sequenced input: PBMCs. The receptors originated from a woman under 30 in good health and CMV-seronegative. Each CDR3 is given with its conserved first and last residue. Fields, in order: D gene, clone size, CDR3 length, V gene, J gene, CDR3 DNA, CDR3 protein. The D gene is left open where the match is weak. Rows give clone size only sometimes, using once, few, many, or a class for an expanded clone.

d_gene: TRBD1
abundance: .
len: 15
v_gene: TRBV10-3
j_gene: TRBJ2-2
CDR3nt: TGTGCCATCAGCACCGGGACAGATTGGACCGGGGAGCTGTTTTTT
CDR3aa: CAISTGTDWTGELFF

d_gene: TRBD1
abundance: .
len: 15
v_gene: TRBV5-6
j_gene: TRBJ1-5
CDR3nt: TGTGCCAGCAGCCCCGGGACAGGGACGAATCAGCCCCAGCATTTT
CDR3aa: CASSPGTGTNQPQHF

d_gene: TRBD1
abundance: .
len: 17
v_gene: TRBV10-3
j_gene: TRBJ1-1
CDR3nt: TGTGCCATCAGTGAGTCTCGGAGGGGACAGGGCTACACTGAAGCTTTCTTT
CDR3aa: CAISESRRGQGYTEAFF

d_gene: .
abundance: .
len: 14
v_gene: TRBV6-5
j_gene: TRBJ2-3
CDR3nt: TGTGCCAGCAGTTACTCGAACCGGCCGGGTACGCAGTATTTT
CDR3aa: CASSYSNRPGTQYF

d_gene: .
abundance: .
len: 16
v_gene: TRBV11-1
j_gene: TRBJ2-1
CDR3nt: TGTGCCAGCAGCCACCTCAGGGCGGACTCCTACAATGAGCAGTTCTTC
CDR3aa: CASSHLRADSYNEQFF

d_gene: .
abundance: .
len: 11
v_gene: TRBV28
j_gene: TRBJ1-1
CDR3nt: TGTGGGTGTGCGGAGAACACTGAAGCTTTCTTT
CDR3aa: CGCAENTEAFF

d_gene: .
abundance: .
len: 14
v_gene: TRBV6-5
j_gene: TRBJ1-4
CDR3nt: TGTGCCAGCAGTTACCAGGGGTCTAATGAAAAACTGTTTTTT
CDR3aa: CASSYQGSNEKLFF

d_gene: TRBD2
abundance: .
len: 15
v_gene: TRBV11-1
j_gene: TRBJ2-1
CDR3nt: TGTGCCAGCAGCTTAGGGGCTAGCGGGGCCAATGAGCAGTTCTTC
CDR3aa: CASSLGASGANEQFF

d_gene: .
abundance: few
len: 13
v_gene: TRBV10-3
j_gene: TRBJ2-7
CDR3nt: TGTGCGTGCCAGGGGCGTCCTACCTACGAGCAGTACTTC
CDR3aa: CACQGRPTYEQYF

d_gene: TRBD1
abundance: .
len: 14
v_gene: TRBV5-4
j_gene: TRBJ2-7
CDR3nt: TGTGCCAGCACCCCGGGACAGGGGGCTCGGGAGCAGTACTTC
CDR3aa: CASTPGQGAREQYF

d_gene: TRBD1
abundance: .
len: 16
v_gene: TRBV7-2
j_gene: TRBJ2-1
CDR3nt: TGTGCCAGCAGCGACCGGACAGGGCATGTTAAGGTTGAGCAGTTCTTC
CDR3aa: CASSDRTGHVKVEQFF

d_gene: TRBD1
abundance: .
len: 14
v_gene: TRBV5-6
j_gene: TRBJ2-3
CDR3nt: TGTGCCAGCAGCAAACAGGGGACCACAGATACGCAGTATTTT
CDR3aa: CASSKQGTTDTQYF

d_gene: .
abundance: .
len: 13
v_gene: TRBV11-1
j_gene: TRBJ1-2
CDR3nt: TGTGCCAGCAGCCCCACAGGACCTGGGGGCTACACCTTC
CDR3aa: CASSPTGPGGYTF

d_gene: TRBD1
abundance: .
len: 16
v_gene: TRBV7-6
j_gene: TRBJ1-2
CDR3nt: TGTGCCAGCAGCTTAGCCGCCCGACAGGGCAACTATGGCTACACCTTC
CDR3aa: CASSLAARQGNYGYTF

d_gene: TRBD2
abundance: few
len: 13
v_gene: TRBV25-1
j_gene: TRBJ2-7
CDR3nt: TGTGCCAGCAGAGGCGGGGGAACCTACGAGCAGTACTTC
CDR3aa: CASRGGGTYEQYF

d_gene: .
abundance: few
len: 15
v_gene: TRBV6-4
j_gene: TRBJ2-3
CDR3nt: TGTGCCAGCAGTCAACAGGGGGGGAGCACAGATACGCAGTATTTT
CDR3aa: CASSQQGGSTDTQYF

d_gene: TRBD2
abundance: .
len: 14
v_gene: TRBV29-1
j_gene: TRBJ2-1
CDR3nt: TGCAGCGTTGATGATAGCGGGAGCTTCCATGAGCAGTTCTTC
CDR3aa: CSVDDSGSFHEQFF